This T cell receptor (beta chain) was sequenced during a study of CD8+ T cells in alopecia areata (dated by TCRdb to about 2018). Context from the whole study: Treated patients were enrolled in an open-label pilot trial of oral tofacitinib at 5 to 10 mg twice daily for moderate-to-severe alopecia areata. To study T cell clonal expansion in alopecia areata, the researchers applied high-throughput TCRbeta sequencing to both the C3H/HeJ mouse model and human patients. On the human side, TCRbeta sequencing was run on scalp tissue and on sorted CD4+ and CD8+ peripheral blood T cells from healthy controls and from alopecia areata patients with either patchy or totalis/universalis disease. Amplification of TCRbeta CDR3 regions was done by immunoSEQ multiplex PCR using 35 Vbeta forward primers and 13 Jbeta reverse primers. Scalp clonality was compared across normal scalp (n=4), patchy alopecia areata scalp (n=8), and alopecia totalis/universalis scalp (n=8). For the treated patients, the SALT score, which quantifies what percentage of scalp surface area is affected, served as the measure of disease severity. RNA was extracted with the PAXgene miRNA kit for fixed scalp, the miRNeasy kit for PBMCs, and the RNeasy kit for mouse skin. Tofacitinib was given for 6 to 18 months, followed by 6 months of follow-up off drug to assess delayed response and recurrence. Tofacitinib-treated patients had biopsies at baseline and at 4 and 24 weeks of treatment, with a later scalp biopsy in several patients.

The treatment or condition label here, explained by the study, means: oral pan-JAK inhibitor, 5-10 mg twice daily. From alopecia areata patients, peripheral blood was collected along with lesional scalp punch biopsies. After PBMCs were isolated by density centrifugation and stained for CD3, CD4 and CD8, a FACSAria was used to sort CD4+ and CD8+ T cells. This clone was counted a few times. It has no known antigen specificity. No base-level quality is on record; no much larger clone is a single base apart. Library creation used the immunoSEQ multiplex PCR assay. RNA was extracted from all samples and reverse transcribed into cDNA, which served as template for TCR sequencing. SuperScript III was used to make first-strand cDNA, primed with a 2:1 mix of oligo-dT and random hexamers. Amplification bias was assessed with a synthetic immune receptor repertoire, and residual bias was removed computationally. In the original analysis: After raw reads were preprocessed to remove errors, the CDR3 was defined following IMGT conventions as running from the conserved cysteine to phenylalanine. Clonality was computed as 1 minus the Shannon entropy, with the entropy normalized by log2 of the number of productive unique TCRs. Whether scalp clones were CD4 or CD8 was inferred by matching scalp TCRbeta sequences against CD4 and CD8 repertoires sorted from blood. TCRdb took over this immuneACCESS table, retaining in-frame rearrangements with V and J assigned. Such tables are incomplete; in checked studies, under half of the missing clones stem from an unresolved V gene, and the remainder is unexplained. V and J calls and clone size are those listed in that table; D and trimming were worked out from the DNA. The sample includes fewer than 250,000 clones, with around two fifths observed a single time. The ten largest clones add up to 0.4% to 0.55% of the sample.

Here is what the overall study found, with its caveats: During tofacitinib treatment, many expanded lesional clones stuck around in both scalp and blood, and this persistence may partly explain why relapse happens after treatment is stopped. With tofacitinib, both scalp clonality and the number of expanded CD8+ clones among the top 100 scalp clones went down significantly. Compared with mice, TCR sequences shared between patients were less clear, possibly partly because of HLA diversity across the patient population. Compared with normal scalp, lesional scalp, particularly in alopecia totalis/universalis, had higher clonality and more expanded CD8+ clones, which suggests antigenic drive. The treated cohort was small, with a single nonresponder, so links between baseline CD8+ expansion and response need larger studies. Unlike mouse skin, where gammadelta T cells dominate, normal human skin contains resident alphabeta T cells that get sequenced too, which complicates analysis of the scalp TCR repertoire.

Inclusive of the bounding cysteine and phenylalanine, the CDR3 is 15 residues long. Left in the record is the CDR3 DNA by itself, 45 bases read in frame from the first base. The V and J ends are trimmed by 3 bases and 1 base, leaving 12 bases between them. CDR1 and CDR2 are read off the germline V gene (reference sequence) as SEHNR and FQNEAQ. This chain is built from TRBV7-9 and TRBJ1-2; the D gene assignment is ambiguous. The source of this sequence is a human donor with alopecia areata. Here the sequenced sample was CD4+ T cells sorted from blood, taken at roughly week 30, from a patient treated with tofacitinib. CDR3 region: CASSFSGPRNYGYTF. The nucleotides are TGTGCCAGCAGCTTTTCAGGTCCCCGTAACTATGGCTACACCTTC.